These T cell receptor beta chains were read from a single sample in a study of T-cell memory formation after mild COVID-19. TCRdb processed the 5' RACE reads anew with MiXCR; each CDR3 protein has one entry. The table has fewer than 300,000 distinct CDR3 sequences, about a sixth seen once. The sequencing input was PBMCs or a T cell subset sorted from them (not recorded which). The receptors derive from a man aged 18 to 30 who had mild COVID-19 (a few samples of this study predate the infection). Cell type and time point are not known. Each CDR3 is given with its conserved first and last residue. D genes are given only for firm matches. Clone size is shown for a subset of rows, as once, few, many or a class of expanded clone.

J gene: TRBJ1-3
V gene: TRBV7-9
clone size: .
D gene: .
CDR3 protein: CASSLDRSGNTIYF
CDR3 DNA: TGTGCCAGCAGCTTAGACCGGTCTGGAAACACCATATATTTT

J gene: TRBJ1-2
V gene: TRBV5-1
clone size: .
D gene: .
CDR3 protein: CASSSGPVGYTF
CDR3 DNA: TGCGCCAGCAGCTCTGGACCTGTCGGCTACACCTTC

J gene: TRBJ2-2
V gene: TRBV11-3
clone size: .
D gene: .
CDR3 protein: CASSYRGGGELFF
CDR3 DNA: TGTGCCAGCAGCTATCGAGGGGGCGGGGAGCTGTTTTTT

J gene: TRBJ2-3
V gene: TRBV5-1
clone size: few
D gene: .
CDR3 protein: CASSLDGGGSPQYF
CDR3 DNA: TGCGCCAGCAGCTTGGACGGGGGCGGCTCTCCGCAGTATTTT

J gene: TRBJ1-6
V gene: TRBV29-1
clone size: few
D gene: .
CDR3 protein: CSAPRGFYNSPLHF
CDR3 DNA: TGCAGCGCCCCCCGGGGGTTCTATAATTCACCCCTCCACTTT

J gene: TRBJ2-3
V gene: TRBV5-1
clone size: .
D gene: TRBD2
CDR3 protein: CASSLAGGGGAVDTQYF
CDR3 DNA: TGCGCCAGCAGCTTGGCCGGAGGCGGGGGGGCCGTAGATACGCAGTATTTT

J gene: TRBJ2-3
V gene: TRBV28
clone size: .
D gene: TRBD1
CDR3 protein: CASRVQGGSTDTQYF
CDR3 DNA: TGTGCCAGCAGAGTACAGGGGGGTAGCACAGATACGCAGTATTTT

J gene: TRBJ2-5
V gene: TRBV7-8
clone size: .
D gene: .
CDR3 protein: CASSLTHTVQETQYF
CDR3 DNA: TGTGCCAGCAGCTTGACACACACCGTCCAAGAGACCCAGTACTTC

J gene: TRBJ1-1
V gene: TRBV2
clone size: few
D gene: .
CDR3 protein: CASRSLATEAFF
CDR3 DNA: TGTGCCAGCAGGTCGTTGGCCACTGAAGCTTTCTTT

J gene: TRBJ2-3
V gene: TRBV12-3/TRBV12-4
clone size: .
D gene: .
CDR3 protein: CASSFLGSDTQYF
CDR3 DNA: TGTGCCAGCAGTTTCCTGGGGTCAGATACGCAGTATTTT

J gene: TRBJ1-2
V gene: TRBV20-1
clone size: few
D gene: .
CDR3 protein: CSAPINYGYTF
CDR3 DNA: TGCAGTGCTCCTATTAACTATGGCTACACCTTC

J gene: TRBJ2-7
V gene: TRBV4-2
clone size: .
D gene: .
CDR3 protein: CASSQDHSSLYEQYF
CDR3 DNA: TGTGCCAGCAGCCAAGATCACTCATCGCTCTACGAGCAGTACTTC

J gene: TRBJ2-5
V gene: TRBV27
clone size: .
D gene: TRBD2
CDR3 protein: CASSSVRGGQETQYF
CDR3 DNA: TGTGCCAGCAGTTCAGTCCGGGGGGGCCAAGAGACCCAGTACTTC

J gene: TRBJ1-2
V gene: TRBV27
clone size: .
D gene: .
CDR3 protein: CASSLAGNNYGYTF
CDR3 DNA: TGTGCCAGCAGTTTGGCGGGAAATAACTATGGCTACACCTTC

J gene: TRBJ2-1
V gene: TRBV27
clone size: .
D gene: TRBD1
CDR3 protein: CASSFGDREVNEQFF
CDR3 DNA: TGTGCCAGCAGTTTCGGAGACAGGGAAGTCAATGAGCAGTTCTTC

J gene: TRBJ1-6
V gene: TRBV12-3/TRBV12-4
clone size: .
D gene: .
CDR3 protein: CASSLGRNSPLHF
CDR3 DNA: TGTGCCAGCAGTTTAGGCCGTAATTCACCCCTCCACTTT

J gene: TRBJ2-5
V gene: TRBV5-5
clone size: .
D gene: .
CDR3 protein: CASSFTWDQGETQYF
CDR3 DNA: TGTGCCAGCAGCTTTACTTGGGATCAAGGAGAGACCCAGTACTTC

J gene: TRBJ1-2
V gene: TRBV6-6
clone size: few
D gene: TRBD1
CDR3 protein: CASTPTGYGYTF
CDR3 DNA: TGTGCCAGCACCCCGACAGGGTATGGCTACACCTTC

J gene: TRBJ1-5
V gene: TRBV5-1
clone size: .
D gene: TRBD1
CDR3 protein: CASSLAGQWNQPQHF
CDR3 DNA: TGCGCCAGCAGCTTGGCGGGACAGTGGAATCAGCCCCAGCATTTT

J gene: TRBJ1-2
V gene: TRBV10-3
clone size: many
D gene: .
CDR3 protein: CAIGAGTYYGYTF
CDR3 DNA: TGTGCCATCGGAGCAGGGACGTACTATGGCTACACCTTC

J gene: TRBJ2-5
V gene: TRBV12-3/TRBV12-4
clone size: .
D gene: TRBD1
CDR3 protein: CASSPRRQGETQYF
CDR3 DNA: TGTGCCAGCAGTCCCCGACGACAGGGAGAGACCCAGTACTTC

J gene: TRBJ1-1
V gene: TRBV3-1
clone size: .
D gene: .
CDR3 protein: CASCHGGREAFF
CDR3 DNA: TGTGCCAGCTGCCACGGGGGCCGAGAAGCTTTCTTT

J gene: TRBJ2-3
V gene: TRBV5-1
clone size: many
D gene: TRBD2
CDR3 protein: CASSFQRGLDTQYF
CDR3 DNA: TGCGCCAGCAGCTTCCAGCGGGGGCTGGATACGCAGTATTTT

J gene: TRBJ2-1
V gene: TRBV30
clone size: few
D gene: TRBD1
CDR3 protein: CAWSPGTGGSDEQFF
CDR3 DNA: TGTGCCTGGAGTCCGGGGACAGGGGGTTCGGATGAGCAGTTCTTC

J gene: TRBJ2-1
V gene: TRBV5-1
clone size: few
D gene: TRBD1
CDR3 protein: CASSFGQGELDEQFF
CDR3 DNA: TGCGCCAGCAGCTTTGGACAGGGGGAATTGGATGAGCAGTTCTTC

J gene: TRBJ2-3
V gene: TRBV7-9
clone size: .
D gene: .
CDR3 protein: CASAKETDTQYF
CDR3 DNA: TGTGCCAGCGCGAAGGAGACAGATACGCAGTATTTT

J gene: TRBJ2-7
V gene: TRBV6-2/TRBV6-3
clone size: few
D gene: .
CDR3 protein: CASSYSKGTTYNEQYF
CDR3 DNA: TGTGCCAGCAGTTACTCGAAGGGGACGACCTACAACGAGCAGTACTTC